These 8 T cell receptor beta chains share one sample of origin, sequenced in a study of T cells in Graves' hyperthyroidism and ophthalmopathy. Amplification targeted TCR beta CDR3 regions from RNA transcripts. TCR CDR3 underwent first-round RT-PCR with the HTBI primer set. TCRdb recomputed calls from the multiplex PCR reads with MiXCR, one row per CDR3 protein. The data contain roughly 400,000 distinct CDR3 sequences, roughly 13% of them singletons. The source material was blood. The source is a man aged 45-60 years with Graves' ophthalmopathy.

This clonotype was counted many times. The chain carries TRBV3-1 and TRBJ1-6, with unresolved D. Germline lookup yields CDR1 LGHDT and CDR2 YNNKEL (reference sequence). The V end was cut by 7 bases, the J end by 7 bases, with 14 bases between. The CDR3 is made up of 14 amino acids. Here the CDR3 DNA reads TGTGCCAGCAAACCGGGTCAGAAGAATTCACCCCTCCACTTT. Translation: CASKPGQKNSPLHF.

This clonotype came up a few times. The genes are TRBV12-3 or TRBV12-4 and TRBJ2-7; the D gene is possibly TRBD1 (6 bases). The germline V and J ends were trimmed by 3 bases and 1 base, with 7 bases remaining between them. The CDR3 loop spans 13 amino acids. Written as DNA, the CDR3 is TGTGCCAGCAGTTTCAGGGGTTCCTACGAGCAGTACTTC. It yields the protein CASSFRGSYEQYF.

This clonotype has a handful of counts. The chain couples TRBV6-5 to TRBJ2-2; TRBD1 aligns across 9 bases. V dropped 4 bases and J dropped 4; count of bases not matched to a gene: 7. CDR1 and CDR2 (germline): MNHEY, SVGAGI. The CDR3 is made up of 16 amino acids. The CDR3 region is CASSSRGGQGTGELFF. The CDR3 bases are TGTGCCAGCAGTTCGAGGGGGGGACAGGGCACCGGGGAGCTGTTTTTT.

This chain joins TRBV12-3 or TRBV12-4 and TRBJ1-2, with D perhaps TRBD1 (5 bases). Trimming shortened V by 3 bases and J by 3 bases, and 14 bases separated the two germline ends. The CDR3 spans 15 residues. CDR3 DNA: TGTGCCAGCAGTTTCCCCGCGAGGGGAGACTATGGCTACACCTTC. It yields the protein CASSFPARGDYGYTF.

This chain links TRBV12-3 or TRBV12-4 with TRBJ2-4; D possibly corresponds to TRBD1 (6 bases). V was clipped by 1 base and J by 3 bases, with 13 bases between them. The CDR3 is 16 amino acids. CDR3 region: CASSLVRGPGKNIQYF. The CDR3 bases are TGTGCCAGCAGTTTAGTCAGGGGTCCGGGCAAAAACATTCAGTACTTC.

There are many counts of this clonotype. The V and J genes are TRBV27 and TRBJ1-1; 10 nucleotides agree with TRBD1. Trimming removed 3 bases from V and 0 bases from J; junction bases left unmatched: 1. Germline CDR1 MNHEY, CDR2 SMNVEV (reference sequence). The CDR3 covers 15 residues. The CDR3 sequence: CASSLTGGVNTEAFF. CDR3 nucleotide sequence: TGTGCCAGCAGTTTGACAGGGGGCGTGAACACTGAAGCTTTCTTT.

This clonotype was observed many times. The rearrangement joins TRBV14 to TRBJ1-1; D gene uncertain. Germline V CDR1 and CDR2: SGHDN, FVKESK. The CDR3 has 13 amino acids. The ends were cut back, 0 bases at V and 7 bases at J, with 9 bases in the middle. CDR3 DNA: TGTGCCAGCAGCCAAGACCTAAATGGTGAAGCTTTCTTT. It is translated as CASSQDLNGEAFF.

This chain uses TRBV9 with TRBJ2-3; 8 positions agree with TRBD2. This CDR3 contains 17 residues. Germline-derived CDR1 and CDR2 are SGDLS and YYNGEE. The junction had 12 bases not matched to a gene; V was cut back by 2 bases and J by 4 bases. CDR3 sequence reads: CASSVLSAGVSSDTQYF. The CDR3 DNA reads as TGTGCCAGCAGCGTCCTGTCAGCGGGAGTAAGCTCAGATACGCAGTATTTT.